The T cell receptor (beta chain) under discussion was sequenced for a study of control samples from healthy donors and cancer patients. J lost 4 bases, V lost 0 bases, and 3 bases had no gene match. Germline CDR1 is LGHNA and CDR2 is YNFKEQ. The CDR3 covers 16 residues. Assay: immunoSEQ multiplex PCR; the TCRdb copy retains only in-frame clones and omits some. The sample records roughly 190,000 clones, roughly 89% being singletons. V usage is TRBV4-2 and J usage is TRBJ2-3; TRBD2 matches 11 bases. Specimen: blood. This sequence originates from a woman aged 25 to 39 in good health. The CDR3 loop reads CASSQEIAGGPDTQYF. CDR3 DNA: TGTGCCAGCAGCCAAGAAATAGCGGGAGGGCCAGATACGCAGTATTTT.